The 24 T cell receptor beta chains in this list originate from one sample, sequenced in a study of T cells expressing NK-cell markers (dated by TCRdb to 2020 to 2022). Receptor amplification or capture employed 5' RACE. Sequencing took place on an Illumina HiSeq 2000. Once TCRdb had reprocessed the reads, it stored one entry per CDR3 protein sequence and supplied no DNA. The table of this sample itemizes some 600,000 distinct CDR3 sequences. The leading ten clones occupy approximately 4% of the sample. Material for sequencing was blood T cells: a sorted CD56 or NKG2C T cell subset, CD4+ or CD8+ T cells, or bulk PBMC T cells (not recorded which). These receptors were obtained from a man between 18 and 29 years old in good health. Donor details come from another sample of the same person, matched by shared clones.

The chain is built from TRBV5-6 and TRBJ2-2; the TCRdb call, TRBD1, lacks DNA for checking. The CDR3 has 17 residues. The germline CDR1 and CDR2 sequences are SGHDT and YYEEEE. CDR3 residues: CASSPPVKGLNTGELFF.

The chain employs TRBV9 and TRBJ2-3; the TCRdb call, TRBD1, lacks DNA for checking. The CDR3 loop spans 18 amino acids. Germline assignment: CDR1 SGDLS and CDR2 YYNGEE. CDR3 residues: CASSVEGWGQGSSDTQYF.

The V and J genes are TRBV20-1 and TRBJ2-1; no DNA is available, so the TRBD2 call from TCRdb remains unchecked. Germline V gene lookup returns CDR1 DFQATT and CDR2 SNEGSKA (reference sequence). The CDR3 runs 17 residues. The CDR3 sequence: CSARDPVTGTSVNEQFF.

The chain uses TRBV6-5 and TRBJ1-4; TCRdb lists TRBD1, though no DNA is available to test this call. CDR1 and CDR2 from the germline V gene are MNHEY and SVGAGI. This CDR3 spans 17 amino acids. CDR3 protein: CASSYSIGRSRNEKLFF.

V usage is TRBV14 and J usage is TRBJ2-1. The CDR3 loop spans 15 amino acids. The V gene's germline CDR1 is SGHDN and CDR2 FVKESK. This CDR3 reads CASSQWQSSYNEQFF.

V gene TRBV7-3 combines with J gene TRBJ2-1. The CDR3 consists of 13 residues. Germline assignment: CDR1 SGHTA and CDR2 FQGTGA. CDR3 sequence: CASSLVTGNEQFF.

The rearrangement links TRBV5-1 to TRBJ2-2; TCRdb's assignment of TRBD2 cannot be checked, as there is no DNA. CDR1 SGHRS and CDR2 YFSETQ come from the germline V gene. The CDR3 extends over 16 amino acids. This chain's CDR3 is CASSTVSGRASGELFF.

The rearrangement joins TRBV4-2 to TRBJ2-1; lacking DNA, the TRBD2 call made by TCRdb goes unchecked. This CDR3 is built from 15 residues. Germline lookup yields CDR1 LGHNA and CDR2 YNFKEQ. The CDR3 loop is CASSPKTSGDNEQFF.

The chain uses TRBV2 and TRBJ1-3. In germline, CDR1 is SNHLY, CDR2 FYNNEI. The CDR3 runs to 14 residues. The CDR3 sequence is CASYGTSRGNTIYF.

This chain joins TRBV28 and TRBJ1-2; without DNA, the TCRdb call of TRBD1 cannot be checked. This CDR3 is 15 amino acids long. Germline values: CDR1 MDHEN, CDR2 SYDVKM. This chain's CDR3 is CASSLTSGAVYGYTF.

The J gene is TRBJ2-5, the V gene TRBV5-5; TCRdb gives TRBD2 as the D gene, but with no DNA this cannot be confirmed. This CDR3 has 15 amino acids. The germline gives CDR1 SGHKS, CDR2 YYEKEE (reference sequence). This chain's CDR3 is CASSSPGRDGETQYF. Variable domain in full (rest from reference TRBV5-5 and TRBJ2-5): DAGVTQSPTHLIKTRGQQVTLRCSPISGHKSVSWYQQVLGQGPQFIFQYYEKEERGRGNFPDRFSARQFPNYSSELNVNALLLGDSALYLCASSSPGRDGETQYFGPGTRLLVL.

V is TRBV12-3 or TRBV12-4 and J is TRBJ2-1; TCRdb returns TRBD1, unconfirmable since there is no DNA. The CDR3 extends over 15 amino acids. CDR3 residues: CASSLVGQSHNEQFF.

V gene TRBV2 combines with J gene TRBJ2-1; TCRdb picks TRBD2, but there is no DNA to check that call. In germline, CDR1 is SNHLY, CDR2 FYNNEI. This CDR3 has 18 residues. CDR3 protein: CASRGTSGRAGPYNEQFF.

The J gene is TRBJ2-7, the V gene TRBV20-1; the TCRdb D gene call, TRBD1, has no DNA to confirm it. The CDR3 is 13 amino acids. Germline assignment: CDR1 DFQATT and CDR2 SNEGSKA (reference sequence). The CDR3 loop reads CSAEQGQSYEQYF.

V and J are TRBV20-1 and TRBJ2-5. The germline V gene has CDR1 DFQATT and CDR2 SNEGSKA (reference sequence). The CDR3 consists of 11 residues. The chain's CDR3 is CSASGSKTQYF.

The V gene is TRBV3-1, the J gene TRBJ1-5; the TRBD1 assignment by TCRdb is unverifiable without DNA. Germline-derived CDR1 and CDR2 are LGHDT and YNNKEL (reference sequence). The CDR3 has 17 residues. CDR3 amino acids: CASSPTPGQGPNQPQHF.

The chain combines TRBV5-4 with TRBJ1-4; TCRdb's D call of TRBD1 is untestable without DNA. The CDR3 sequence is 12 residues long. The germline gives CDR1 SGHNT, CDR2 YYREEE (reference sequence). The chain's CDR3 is CASQGADEKLFF.

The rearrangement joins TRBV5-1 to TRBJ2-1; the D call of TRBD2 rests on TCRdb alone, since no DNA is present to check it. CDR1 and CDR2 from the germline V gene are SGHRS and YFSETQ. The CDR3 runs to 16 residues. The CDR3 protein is CASSWRTSGAQNEQFF.

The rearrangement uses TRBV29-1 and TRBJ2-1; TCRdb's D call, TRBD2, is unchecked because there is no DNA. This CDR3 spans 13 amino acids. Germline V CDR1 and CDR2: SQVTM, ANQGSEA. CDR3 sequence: CSALAGGNNEQFF.

CDR3 amino acids: CASRQGLREQYF. The chain recombines TRBV6-2 or TRBV6-3 with TRBJ2-7; absent DNA, TCRdb's TRBD1 call cannot be checked. CDR3 size: 12 residues. Germline loops: CDR1 MNHEY, CDR2 SVGEGT.

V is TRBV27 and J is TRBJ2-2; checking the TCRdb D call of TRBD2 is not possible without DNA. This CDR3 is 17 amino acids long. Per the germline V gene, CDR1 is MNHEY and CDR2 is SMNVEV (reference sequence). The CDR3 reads CASSLAGGRVKHRELFF.

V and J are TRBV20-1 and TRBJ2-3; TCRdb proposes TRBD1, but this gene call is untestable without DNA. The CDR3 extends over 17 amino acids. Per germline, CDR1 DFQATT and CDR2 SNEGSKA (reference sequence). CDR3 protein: CSFFYYEGQGSTDTQYF.

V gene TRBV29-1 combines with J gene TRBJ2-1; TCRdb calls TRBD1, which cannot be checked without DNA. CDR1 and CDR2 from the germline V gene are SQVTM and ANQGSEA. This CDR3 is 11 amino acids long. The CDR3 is CSVEEQGKQFF.

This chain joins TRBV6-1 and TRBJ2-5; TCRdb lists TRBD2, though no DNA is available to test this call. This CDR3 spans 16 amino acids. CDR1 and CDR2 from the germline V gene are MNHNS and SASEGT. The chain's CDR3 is CASIGGLAGGQETQYF.